This T cell receptor beta chain appears in the sequencing data of a study of T cell responses to AZD1222 COVID-19 vaccine. Across the study: Samples with a second dose at about 4 or about 12 weeks were pooled together. Study-level results: The donor cohort was predominantly white British with a female majority, and clonal diversity may have been underestimated.

For this clone: The target antigen is unknown.

The repertoire was sequenced with immunoSEQ multiplex PCR; TCRdb's copy has only in-frame clones and lacks some. The sample records 100,000 to 150,000 clones, around 94% being singletons. Germline lookup yields CDR1 GTSNPN and CDR2 SVGIG (reference sequence). The V segment lost 5 bases and the J segment 4 bases; nucleotides outside the gene matches: 18. This CDR3 comprises 17 residues. The specimen comprised peripheral blood, sampled on day 0 of AZD1222 vaccination. The origin of this receptor is an adult in good health. This chain joins TRBV30 and TRBJ2-5; 8 positions match TRBD1. Written as DNA, the CDR3 is TGTGCCTGGGACGGGTCCTTGACAGGGGACCCCCGAGAGACCCAGTACTTC. Protein: CAWDGSLTGDPRETQYF. Drawing the rest from reference TRBV30 and TRBJ2-5, the complete variable domain is SQTIHQWPATLVQPVGSPLSLECTVEGTSNPNLYWYRQAAGRGLQLLFYSVGIGQISSEVPQNLSASRPQDRQFILSSKKLLLSDSGFYLCAWDGSLTGDPRETQYFGPGTRLLVL.